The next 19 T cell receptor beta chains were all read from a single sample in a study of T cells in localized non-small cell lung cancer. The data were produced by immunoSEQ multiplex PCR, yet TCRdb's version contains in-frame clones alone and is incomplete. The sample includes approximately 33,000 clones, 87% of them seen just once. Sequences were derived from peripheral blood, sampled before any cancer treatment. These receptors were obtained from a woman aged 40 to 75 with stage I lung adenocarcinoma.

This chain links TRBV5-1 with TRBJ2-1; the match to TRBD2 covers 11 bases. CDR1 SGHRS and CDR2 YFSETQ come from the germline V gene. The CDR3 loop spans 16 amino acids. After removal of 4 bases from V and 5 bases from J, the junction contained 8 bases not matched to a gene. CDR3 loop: CASSGNSGGAHNEQFF. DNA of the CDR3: TGCGCCAGCAGCGGAAATAGCGGGGGGGCCCACAATGAGCAGTTCTTC.

CDR3 residues: CASSQGGSSYNEQFF. The CDR3 nucleotides read TGTGCCAGCAGCCAAGGGGGGAGTTCCTACAATGAGCAGTTCTTC. The chain employs TRBV7-2 and TRBJ2-1, with D perhaps being TRBD1 or TRBD2 (6 bases each). V gave up 5 bases and J gave up 1 base, with 12 bases separating them. CDR1 is SGHTA, CDR2 FQGNSA, per germline. This CDR3 region has 15 residues.

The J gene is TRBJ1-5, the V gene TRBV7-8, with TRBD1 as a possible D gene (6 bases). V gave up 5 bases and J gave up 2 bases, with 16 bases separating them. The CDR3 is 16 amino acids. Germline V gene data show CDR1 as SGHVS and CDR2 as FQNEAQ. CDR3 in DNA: TGTGCCAGCAGCAAAGACCTGAACAGGGGCAATCAGCCCCAGCATTTT. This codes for CASSKDLNRGNQPQHF.

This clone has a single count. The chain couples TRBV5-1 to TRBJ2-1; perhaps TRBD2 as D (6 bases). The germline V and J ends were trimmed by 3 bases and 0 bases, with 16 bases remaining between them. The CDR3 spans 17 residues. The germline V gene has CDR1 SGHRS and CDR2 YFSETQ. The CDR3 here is CASSSRIAESSYNEQFF. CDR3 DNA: TGCGCCAGCAGCTCTCGGATAGCGGAGAGCTCCTACAATGAGCAGTTCTTC.

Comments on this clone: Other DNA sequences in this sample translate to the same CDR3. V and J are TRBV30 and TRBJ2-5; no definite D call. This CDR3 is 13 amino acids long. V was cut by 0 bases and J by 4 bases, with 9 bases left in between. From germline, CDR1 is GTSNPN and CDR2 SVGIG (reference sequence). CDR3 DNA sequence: TGTGCCTGGAGTGTACGACTGAGAGAGACCCAGTACTTC. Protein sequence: CAWSVRLRETQYF.

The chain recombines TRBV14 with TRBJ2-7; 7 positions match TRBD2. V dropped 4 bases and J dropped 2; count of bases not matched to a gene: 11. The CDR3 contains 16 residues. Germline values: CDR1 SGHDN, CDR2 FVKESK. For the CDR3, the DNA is TGTGCCAGCAGCCCCTTCGGAGCGGGGCCTACCTACGAGCAGTACTTC. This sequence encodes CASSPFGAGPTYEQYF. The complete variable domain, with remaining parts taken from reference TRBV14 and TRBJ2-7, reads EAGVTQFPSHSVIEKGQTVTLRCDPISGHDNLYWYRRVMGKEIKFLLHFVKESKQDESGMPNNRFLAERTGGTYSTLKVQPAELEDSGVYFCASSPFGAGPTYEQYFGPGTRLTVT.

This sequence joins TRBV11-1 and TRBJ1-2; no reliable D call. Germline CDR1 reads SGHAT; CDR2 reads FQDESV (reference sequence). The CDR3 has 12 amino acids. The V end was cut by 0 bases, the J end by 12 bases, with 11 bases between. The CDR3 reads CASSLAGIQHTF. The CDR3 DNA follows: TGTGCCAGCAGCTTAGCCGGGATTCAACACACCTTC.

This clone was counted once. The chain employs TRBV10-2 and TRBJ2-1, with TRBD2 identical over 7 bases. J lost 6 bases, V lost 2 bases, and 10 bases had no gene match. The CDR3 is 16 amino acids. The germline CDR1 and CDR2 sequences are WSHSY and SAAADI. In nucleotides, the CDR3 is TGCGCCAGCAGTGAGGGGGCGGGAGCTATACGCAATGAGCAGTTCTTC. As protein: CASSEGAGAIRNEQFF.

The CDR3: CASSVEEIRAGSTDTQYF. Here the CDR3 DNA reads TGTGCCAGCAGCGTAGAGGAAATACGAGCGGGGAGCACAGATACGCAGTATTTT. The chain employs TRBV9 and TRBJ2-3; 7 nucleotides align to TRBD2. Per germline, CDR1 SGDLS and CDR2 YYNGEE. CDR3 length: 18 amino acids. Trimming removed 0 bases from V and 0 bases from J; junction bases left unmatched: 10.

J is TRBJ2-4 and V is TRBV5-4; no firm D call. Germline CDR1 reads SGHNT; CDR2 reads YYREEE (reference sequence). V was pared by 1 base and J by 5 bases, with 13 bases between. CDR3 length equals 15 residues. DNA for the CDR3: TGTGCCAGCAGCTTGAATCTTCAGGCTGAAAACATTCAGTACTTC. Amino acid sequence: CASSLNLQAENIQYF.

CDR3 DNA: TGTGCCATCAGTAGAGGACAGGCCTACGAGCAGTACTTC. Translation: CAISRGQAYEQYF. The rearrangement joins TRBV10-3 to TRBJ2-7; 7 bases agree with TRBD1. The V gene's germline CDR1 is ENHRY and CDR2 SYGVKD. The CDR3 covers 13 residues. The junction had 3 bases not matched to a gene; V was cut back by 5 bases and J by 2 bases.

The CDR3: CASRQQMVGEKLFF. The CDR3 nucleotides read TGTGCCAGCAGACAACAGATGGTTGGGGAAAAACTGTTTTTT. The J gene is TRBJ1-4, the V gene TRBV6-1; no reliable D call. CDR3 length: 14 amino acids. Germline V gene lookup returns CDR1 MNHNS and CDR2 SASEGT. Between the trimmed V and J ends, which lost 6 bases and 8 bases, there was a span of 16 bases.

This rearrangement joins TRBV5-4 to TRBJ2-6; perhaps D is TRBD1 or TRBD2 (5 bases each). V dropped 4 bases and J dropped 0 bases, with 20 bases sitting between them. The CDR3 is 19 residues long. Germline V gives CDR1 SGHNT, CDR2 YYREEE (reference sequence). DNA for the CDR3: TGTGCCAGCAGCCATAGGGGCTCCGGGGACGGCTCTGGGGCCAACGTCCTGACTTTC. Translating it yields CASSHRGSGDGSGANVLTF.

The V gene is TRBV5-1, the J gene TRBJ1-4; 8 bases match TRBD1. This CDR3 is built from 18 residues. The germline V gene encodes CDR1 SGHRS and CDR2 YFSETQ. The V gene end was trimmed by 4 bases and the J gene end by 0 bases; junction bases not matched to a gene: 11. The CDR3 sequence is CASSHSGGKLATNEKLFF. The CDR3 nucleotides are TGCGCCAGCAGCCACTCAGGGGGCAAATTAGCAACTAATGAAAAACTGTTTTTT.

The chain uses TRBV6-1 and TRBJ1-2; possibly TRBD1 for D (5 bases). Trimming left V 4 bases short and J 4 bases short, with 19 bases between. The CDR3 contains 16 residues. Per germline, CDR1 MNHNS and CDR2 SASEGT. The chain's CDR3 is CASSAPGQGVGYGYTF. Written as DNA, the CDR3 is TGTGCCAGCAGTGCCCCGGGGCAGGGCGTCGGCTATGGCTACACCTTC.

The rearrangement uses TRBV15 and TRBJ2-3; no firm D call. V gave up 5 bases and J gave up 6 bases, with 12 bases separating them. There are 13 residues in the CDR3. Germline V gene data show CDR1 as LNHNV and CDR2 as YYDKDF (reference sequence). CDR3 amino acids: CATSRREVDTQYF. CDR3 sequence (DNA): TGTGCCACCAGCCGACGAGAGGTTGATACGCAGTATTTT.

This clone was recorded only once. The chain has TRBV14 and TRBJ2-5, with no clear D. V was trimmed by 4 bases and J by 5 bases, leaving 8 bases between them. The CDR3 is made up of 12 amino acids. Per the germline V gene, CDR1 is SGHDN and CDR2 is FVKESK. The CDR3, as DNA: TGTGCCAGCAGCCGACTCGCGGAGACCCAGTACTTC. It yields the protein CASSRLAETQYF.

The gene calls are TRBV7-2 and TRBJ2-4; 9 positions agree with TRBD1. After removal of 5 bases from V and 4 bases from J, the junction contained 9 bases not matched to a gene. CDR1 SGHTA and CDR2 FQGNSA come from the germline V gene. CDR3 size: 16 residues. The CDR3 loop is CASSRRDREMKNIQYF. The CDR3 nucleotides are TGTGCCAGCAGCAGACGGGACAGGGAGATGAAAAACATTCAGTACTTC.

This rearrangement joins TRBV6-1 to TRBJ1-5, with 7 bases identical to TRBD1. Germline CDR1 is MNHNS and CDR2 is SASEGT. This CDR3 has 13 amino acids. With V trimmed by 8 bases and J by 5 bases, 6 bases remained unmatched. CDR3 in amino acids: CASGTVRDQPQHF. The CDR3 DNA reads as TGTGCCAGCGGGACAGTACGAGATCAGCCCCAGCATTTT.